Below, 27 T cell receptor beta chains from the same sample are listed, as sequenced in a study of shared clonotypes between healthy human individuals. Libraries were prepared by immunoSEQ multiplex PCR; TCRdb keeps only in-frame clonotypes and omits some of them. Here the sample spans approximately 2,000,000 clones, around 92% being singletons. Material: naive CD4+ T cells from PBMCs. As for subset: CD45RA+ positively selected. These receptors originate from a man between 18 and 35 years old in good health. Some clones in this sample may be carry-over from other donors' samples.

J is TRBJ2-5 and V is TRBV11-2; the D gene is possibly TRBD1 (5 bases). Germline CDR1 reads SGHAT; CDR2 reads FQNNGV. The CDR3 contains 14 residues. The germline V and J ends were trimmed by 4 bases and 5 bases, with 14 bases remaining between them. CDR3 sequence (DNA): TGTGCCAGCAGCTCATCAGGGTCTGGGGAGACCCAGTACTTC. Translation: CASSSSGSGETQYF.

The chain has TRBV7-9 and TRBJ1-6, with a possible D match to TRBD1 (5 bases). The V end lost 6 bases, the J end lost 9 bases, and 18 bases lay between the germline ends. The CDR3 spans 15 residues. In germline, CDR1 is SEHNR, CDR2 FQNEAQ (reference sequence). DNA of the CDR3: TGTGCCAGCAGTTTCGGGAAAGGGGAGCGTTCACCCCTCCACTTT. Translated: CASSFGKGERSPLHF.

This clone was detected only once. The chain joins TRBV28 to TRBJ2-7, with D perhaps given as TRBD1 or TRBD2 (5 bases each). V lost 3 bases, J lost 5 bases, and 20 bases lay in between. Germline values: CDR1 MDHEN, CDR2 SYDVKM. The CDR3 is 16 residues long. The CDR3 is CASSFLTGRALDEQYF. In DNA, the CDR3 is TGTGCCAGCAGTTTCTTAACGGGACGGGCGCTTGACGAGCAGTACTTC.

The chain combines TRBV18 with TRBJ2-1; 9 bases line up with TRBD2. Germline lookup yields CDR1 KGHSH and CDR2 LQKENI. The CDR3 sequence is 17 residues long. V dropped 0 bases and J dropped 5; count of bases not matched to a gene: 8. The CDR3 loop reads CASSPPSPSGDNNEQFF. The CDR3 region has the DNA TGTGCCAGCTCACCACCGTCGCCTAGCGGGGACAACAATGAGCAGTTCTTC.

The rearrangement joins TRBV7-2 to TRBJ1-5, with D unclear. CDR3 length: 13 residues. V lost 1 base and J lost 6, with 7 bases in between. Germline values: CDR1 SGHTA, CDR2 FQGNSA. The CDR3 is CASSLVLRQPQHF. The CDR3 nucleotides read TGTGCCAGCAGCTTAGTATTGCGTCAGCCCCAGCATTTT. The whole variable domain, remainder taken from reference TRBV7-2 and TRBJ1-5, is GAGVSQSPSNKVTEKGKDVELRCDPISGHTALYWYRQSLGQGLEFLIYFQGNSAPDKSGLPSDRFSAERTGGSVSTLTIQRTQQEDSAVYLCASSLVLRQPQHFGDGTRLSIL.

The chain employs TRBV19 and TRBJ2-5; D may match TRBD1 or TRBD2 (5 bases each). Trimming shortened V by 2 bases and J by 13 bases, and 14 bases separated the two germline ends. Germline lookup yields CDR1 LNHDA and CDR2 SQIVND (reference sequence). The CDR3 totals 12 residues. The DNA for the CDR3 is TGTGCCAGTAGTATATCCTCGGGGCCTACGTACTTC. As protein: CASSISSGPTYF.

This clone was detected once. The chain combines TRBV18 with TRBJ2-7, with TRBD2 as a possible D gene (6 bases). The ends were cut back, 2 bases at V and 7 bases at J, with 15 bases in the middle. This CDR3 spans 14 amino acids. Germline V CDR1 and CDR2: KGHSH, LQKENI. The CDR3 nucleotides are TGTGCCAGCTCACCAGGGATCGCGGGGTCTGAGCAGTACTTC. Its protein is CASSPGIAGSEQYF.

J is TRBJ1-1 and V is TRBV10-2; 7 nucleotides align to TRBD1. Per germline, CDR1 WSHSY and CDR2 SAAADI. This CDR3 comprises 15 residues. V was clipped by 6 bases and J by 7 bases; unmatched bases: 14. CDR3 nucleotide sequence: TGCGCCAGCAGAGATCCGGGACAGAAAAGGGATGAAGCTTTCTTT. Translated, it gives CASRDPGQKRDEAFF.

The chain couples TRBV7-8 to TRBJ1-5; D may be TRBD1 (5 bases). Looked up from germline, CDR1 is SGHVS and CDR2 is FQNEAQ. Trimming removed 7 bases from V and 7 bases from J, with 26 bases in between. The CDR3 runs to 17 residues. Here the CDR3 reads CASNSRGAGNREQPQHF. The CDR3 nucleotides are TGTGCCAGCAACTCTAGGGGCGCGGGGAACCGAGAGCAGCCCCAGCATTTT. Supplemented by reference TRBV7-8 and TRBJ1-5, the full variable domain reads GAGVSQSPRYKVAKRGQDVALRCDPISGHVSLFWYQQALGQGPEFLTYFQNEAQLDKSGLPSDRFFAERPEGSVSTLKIQRTQQEDSAVYLCASNSRGAGNREQPQHFGDGTRLSIL.

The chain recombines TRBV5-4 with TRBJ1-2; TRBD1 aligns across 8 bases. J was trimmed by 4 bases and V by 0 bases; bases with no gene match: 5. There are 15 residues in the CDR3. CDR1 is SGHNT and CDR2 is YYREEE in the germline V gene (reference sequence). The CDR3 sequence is CASSLGQGIPYGYTF. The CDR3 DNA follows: TGTGCCAGCAGCTTGGGACAGGGGATCCCCTATGGCTACACCTTC.

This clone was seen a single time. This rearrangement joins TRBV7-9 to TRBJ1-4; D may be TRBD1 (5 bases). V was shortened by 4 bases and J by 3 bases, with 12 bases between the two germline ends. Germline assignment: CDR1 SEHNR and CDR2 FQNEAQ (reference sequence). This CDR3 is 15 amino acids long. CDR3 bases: TGTGCCAGCAGCTCTGACAGAGGCCCTAATGAAAAACTGTTTTTT. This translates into CASSSDRGPNEKLFF.

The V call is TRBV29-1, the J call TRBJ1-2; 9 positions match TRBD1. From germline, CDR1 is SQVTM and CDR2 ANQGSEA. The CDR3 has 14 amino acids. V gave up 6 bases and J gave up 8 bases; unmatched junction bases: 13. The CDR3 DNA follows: TGCAGCGTCCTATCGGGGACAGGGTCCCAGGGCTACACCTTC. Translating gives CSVLSGTGSQGYTF.

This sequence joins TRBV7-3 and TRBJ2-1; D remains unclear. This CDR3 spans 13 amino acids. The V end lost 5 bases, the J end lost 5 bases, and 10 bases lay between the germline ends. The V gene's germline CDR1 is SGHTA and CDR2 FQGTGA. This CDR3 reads CASSPNTNNEQFF. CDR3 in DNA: TGTGCCAGCAGCCCAAACACAAACAATGAGCAGTTCTTC. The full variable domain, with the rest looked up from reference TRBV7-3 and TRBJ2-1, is GAGVSQTPSNKVTEKGKYVELRCDPISGHTALYWYRQSLGQGPEFLIYFQGTGAADDSGLPNDRFFAVRPEGSVSTLKIQRTERGDSAVYLCASSPNTNNEQFFGPGTRLTVL.

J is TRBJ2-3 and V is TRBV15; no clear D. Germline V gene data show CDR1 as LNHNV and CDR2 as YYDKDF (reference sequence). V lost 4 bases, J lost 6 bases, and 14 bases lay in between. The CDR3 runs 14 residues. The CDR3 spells CATSTPSGGDTQYF. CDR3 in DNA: TGTGCCACCAGCACACCTTCTGGCGGTGATACGCAGTATTTT.

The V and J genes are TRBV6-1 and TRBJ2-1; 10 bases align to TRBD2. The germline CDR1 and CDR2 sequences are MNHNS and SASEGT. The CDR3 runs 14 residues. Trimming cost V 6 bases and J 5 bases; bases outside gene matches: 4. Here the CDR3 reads CASSVAGGDNEQFF. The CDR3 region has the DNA TGTGCCAGCAGCGTAGCGGGAGGTGACAATGAGCAGTTCTTC.

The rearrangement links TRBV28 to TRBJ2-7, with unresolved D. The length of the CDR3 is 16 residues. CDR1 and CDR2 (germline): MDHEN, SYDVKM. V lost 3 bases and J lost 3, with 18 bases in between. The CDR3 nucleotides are TGTGCCAGCAGTTTCTATCGCCTGGATAGGGTCTACGAGCAGTACTTC. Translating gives CASSFYRLDRVYEQYF.

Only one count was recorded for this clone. The chain's CDR3 is CASSLYLTGTEAFF. CDR3 coding DNA: TGTGCCAGCAGTTTATACTTAACAGGTACTGAAGCTTTCTTT. The V and J genes are TRBV27 and TRBJ1-1; D possibly corresponds to TRBD1 (5 bases). Germline-derived CDR1 and CDR2 are MNHEY and SMNVEV (reference sequence). V was shortened by 1 base and J by 5 bases, with 11 bases between the two germline ends. The CDR3 is 14 amino acids.

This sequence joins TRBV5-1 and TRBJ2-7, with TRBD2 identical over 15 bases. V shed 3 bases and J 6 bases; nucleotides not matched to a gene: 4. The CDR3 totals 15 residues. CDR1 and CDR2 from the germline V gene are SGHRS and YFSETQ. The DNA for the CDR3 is TGCGCCAGCAGCTCGGGACTAGCGGGAGGTAGCGAGCAGTACTTC. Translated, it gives CASSSGLAGGSEQYF.

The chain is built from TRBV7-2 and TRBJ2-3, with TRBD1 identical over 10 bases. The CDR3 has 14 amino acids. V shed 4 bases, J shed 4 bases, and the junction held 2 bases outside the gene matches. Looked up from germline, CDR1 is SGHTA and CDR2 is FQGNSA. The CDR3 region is CASSSGQGPDTQYF. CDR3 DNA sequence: TGTGCCAGCAGCTCGGGACAGGGGCCAGATACGCAGTATTTT.

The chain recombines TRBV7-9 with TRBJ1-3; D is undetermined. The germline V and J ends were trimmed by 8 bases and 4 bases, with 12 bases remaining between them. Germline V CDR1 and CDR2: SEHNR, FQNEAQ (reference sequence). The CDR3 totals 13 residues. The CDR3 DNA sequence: TGTGCCAGCGCGAGGGATTCGGGAAACACCATATATTTT. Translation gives CASARDSGNTIYF.

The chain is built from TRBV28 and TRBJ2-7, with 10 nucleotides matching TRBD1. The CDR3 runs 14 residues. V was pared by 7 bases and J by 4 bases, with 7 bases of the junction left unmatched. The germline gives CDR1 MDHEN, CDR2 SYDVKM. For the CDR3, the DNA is TGTGCCAGCATCGACGGACAGGGGGTATACGAGCAGTACTTC. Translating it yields CASIDGQGVYEQYF.

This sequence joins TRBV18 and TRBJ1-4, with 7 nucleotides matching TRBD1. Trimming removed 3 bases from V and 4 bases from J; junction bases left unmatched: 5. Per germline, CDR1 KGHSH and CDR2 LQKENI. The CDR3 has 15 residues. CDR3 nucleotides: TGTGCCAGCTCACCGAGGACAGGTGTTAATGAAAAACTGTTTTTT. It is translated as CASSPRTGVNEKLFF.

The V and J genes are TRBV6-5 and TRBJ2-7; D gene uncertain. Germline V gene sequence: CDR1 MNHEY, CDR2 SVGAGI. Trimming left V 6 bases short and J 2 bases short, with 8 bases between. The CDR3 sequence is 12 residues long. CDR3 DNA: TGTGCCAGCAGCTCCGACCCCTACGAGCAGTACTTC. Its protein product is CASSSDPYEQYF.

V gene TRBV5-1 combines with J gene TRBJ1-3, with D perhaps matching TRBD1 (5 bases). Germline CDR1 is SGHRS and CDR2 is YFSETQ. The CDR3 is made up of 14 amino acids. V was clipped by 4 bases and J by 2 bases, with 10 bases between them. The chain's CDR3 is CASSRSRAGNTIYF. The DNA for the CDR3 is TGCGCCAGCAGCCGGAGCAGGGCTGGAAACACCATATATTTT.

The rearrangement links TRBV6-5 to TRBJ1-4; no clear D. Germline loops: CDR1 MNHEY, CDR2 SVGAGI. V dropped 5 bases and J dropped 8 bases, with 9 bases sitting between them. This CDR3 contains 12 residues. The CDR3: CASSRLGEKLFF. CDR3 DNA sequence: TGTGCCAGCAGTCGTTTGGGGGAAAAACTGTTTTTT.

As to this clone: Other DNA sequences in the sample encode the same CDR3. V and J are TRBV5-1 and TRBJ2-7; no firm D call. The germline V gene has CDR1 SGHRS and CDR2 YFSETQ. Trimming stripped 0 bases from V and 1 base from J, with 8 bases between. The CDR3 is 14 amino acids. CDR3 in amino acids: CASSLVGLSYEQYF. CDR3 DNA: TGCGCCAGCAGCTTGGTTGGGTTATCCTACGAGCAGTACTTC. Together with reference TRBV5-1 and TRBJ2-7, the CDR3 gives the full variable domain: KAGVTQTPRYLIKTRGQQVTLSCSPISGHRSVSWYQQTPGQGLQFLFEYFSETQRNKGNFPGRFSGRQFSNSRSEMNVSTLELGDSALYLCASSLVGLSYEQYFGPGTRLTVT.

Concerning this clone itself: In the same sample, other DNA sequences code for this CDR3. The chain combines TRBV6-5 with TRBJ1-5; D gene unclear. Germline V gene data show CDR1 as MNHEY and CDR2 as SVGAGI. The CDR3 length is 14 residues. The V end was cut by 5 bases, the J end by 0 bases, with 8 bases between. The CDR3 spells CASSPTVSNQPQHF. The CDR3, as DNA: TGTGCCAGCAGTCCCACAGTTAGCAATCAGCCCCAGCATTTT.